The 20 T cell receptor beta chains listed next were all sequenced from one sample in a study of Tregs in tolerant kidney transplant recipients. Recipients received nonmyeloablative bone marrow transplants from related graft donors, with transient mixed chimerism. Using immunoSEQ multiplex PCR, the repertoire was profiled, and TCRdb retains in-frame clones only, with some absent. This sample yields 75,000 to 100,000 clones, of which approximately 94% are seen a single time; roughly 1.7% belongs to the top ten. The specimen was CD4+ T cells from blood (PBMCs), collected 12 months after the transplant. All receptors come from a human patient who received a combined kidney and bone marrow transplant. The graft donor may have contributed some T cells.

The chain joins TRBV19 to TRBJ1-1; D remains ambiguous. CDR1 and CDR2 (germline): LNHDA, SQIVND (reference sequence). V shed 4 bases and J shed 0 bases, with 15 bases lying between them. This CDR3 contains 16 residues. The CDR3 DNA sequence: TGTGCCAGTAGTACCTACGGACTCAGCTTGAACACTGAAGCTTTCTTT. It is translated as CASSTYGLSLNTEAFF.

The gene calls are TRBV7-8 and TRBJ2-7; perhaps TRBD1 as D (5 bases). The CDR3 loop spans 14 amino acids. CDR1 and CDR2 (germline): SGHVS, FQNEAQ. V dropped 6 bases and J dropped 1 base, with 13 bases sitting between them. DNA for the CDR3: TGTGCCAGCAGTTTCGGGCAGGGATCCTACGAGCAGTACTTC. Protein: CASSFGQGSYEQYF. The full variable domain, with the rest looked up from reference TRBV7-8 and TRBJ2-7, is GAGVSQSPRYKVAKRGQDVALRCDPISGHVSLFWYQQALGQGPEFLTYFQNEAQLDKSGLPSDRFFAERPEGSVSTLKIQRTQQEDSAVYLCASSFGQGSYEQYFGPGTRLTVT.

The chain is built from TRBV6-5 and TRBJ2-5, with 11 bases identical to TRBD1. Trimming at V came to 5 bases and at J to 5 bases, leaving 1 base not matched to a gene. The CDR3 sequence is 13 residues long. Germline V gene lookup returns CDR1 MNHEY and CDR2 SVGAGI. The CDR3 DNA reads as TGTGCCAGCAGTCGGGACAGGGGGGAGACCCAGTACTTC. Translating it yields CASSRDRGETQYF.

This sequence joins TRBV11-3 and TRBJ2-1; 12 nucleotides match TRBD2. Germline V CDR1 and CDR2: SGHNT, YENEEA. V was clipped by 5 bases and J by 6 bases; unmatched bases: 5. This CDR3 contains 15 residues. The CDR3 coding sequence is TGTGCCAGCAGCCTCAGGACTAGCGGGATCAATGAGCAGTTCTTC. Encoded protein: CASSLRTSGINEQFF. The full variable domain, in which reference TRBV11-3 and TRBJ2-1 provide the parts outside the CDR3, is EAGVVQSPRYKIIEKKQPVAFWCNPISGHNTLYWYLQNLGQGPELLIRYENEEAVDDSQLPKDRFSAERLKGVDSTLKIQPAELGDSAVYLCASSLRTSGINEQFFGPGTRLTVL.

The chain employs TRBV7-9 and TRBJ1-2; D is unclear. This CDR3 has 14 residues. The V gene's germline CDR1 is SEHNR and CDR2 FQNEAQ (reference sequence). Deletions cut 5 bases from V and 2 bases from J, with 12 bases between. The CDR3 nucleotides read TGTGCCAGCAGCCTGGGAGGGCGCAACTATGGCTACACCTTC. Protein: CASSLGGRNYGYTF.

This clone showed up just a few times. CDR3 sequence reads: CASSLVESSPLHF. DNA of the CDR3: TGTGCCAGCAGCTTGGTTGAGAGTTCACCCCTCCACTTT. V gene TRBV5-4 combines with J gene TRBJ1-6; D not resolved. V was pared by 0 bases and J by 9 bases, with 7 bases between. The germline V gene has CDR1 SGHNT and CDR2 YYREEE (reference sequence). CDR3 length equals 13 residues.

The chain joins TRBV4-3 to TRBJ2-3, with a possible D match to TRBD2 (7 bases). In germline, CDR1 is LGHNA, CDR2 YSLEER. The CDR3 loop spans 16 amino acids. V was trimmed by 0 bases and J by 4 bases, leaving 14 bases between them. This CDR3 reads CASSQEAGEGADTQYF. The CDR3 bases are TGCGCCAGCAGCCAAGAGGCAGGGGAGGGCGCAGATACGCAGTATTTT.

With respect to this clone: This sample includes further DNA sequences coding for the same CDR3. V and J are TRBV18 and TRBJ1-2, with D uncertain. The V end lost 3 bases, the J end lost 4 bases, and 9 bases lay between the germline ends. The CDR3 is 13 amino acids. CDR1 KGHSH and CDR2 LQKENI come from the germline V gene. CDR3 protein: CASSPPGGYGYTF. CDR3 sequence (DNA): TGTGCCAGCTCACCGCCAGGAGGCTATGGCTACACCTTC.

This chain connects TRBV11-2 to TRBJ2-1; 8 bases map to TRBD2. CDR3 length: 15 amino acids. Per germline, CDR1 SGHAT and CDR2 FQNNGV. With V trimmed by 6 bases and J by 5 bases, 9 bases remained unmatched. The CDR3 is CASRHPGTRNNEQFF. The CDR3, as DNA: TGTGCCAGCAGACACCCCGGGACTAGAAACAATGAGCAGTTCTTC.

V is TRBV11-2 and J is TRBJ2-3; 9 bases map to TRBD1. With V trimmed by 5 bases and J by 1 base, 4 bases remained unmatched. Germline CDR1 SGHAT, CDR2 FQNNGV. CDR3 size: 15 residues. The CDR3 bases are TGTGCCAGCAGCATATGGACAGGGGGCACAGATACGCAGTATTTT. Translating gives CASSIWTGGTDTQYF.

The rearrangement links TRBV5-4 to TRBJ1-1; 9 bases fit TRBD1. V shed 3 bases and J 6 bases; nucleotides not matched to a gene: 9. Germline loops: CDR1 SGHNT, CDR2 YYREEE (reference sequence). CDR3 length: 15 residues. DNA for the CDR3: TGTGCCAGCAGCTCCTGGACAGGGGCCTTTCCTGAAGCTTTCTTT. It yields the protein CASSSWTGAFPEAFF.

CDR3 DNA sequence: TGTGCCAGCAGCCAAGATCGCGGTTCACAGGGTTGGTCCTACGAGCAGTACTTC. Protein: CASSQDRGSQGWSYEQYF. The chain carries TRBV14 and TRBJ2-7; the D gene is possibly TRBD1 (6 bases). The length of the CDR3 is 18 residues. Germline loops: CDR1 SGHDN, CDR2 FVKESK. The V gene lost 0 bases and the J gene lost 1 base, with 19 bases spanning the gap.

This sequence joins TRBV19 and TRBJ2-7, with D possibly being TRBD1 (6 bases). The germline gives CDR1 LNHDA, CDR2 SQIVND (reference sequence). With 6 bases removed from V and 8 bases from J, the gap between germline ends came to 23 bases. The CDR3 spans 15 residues. The chain's CDR3 is CASRLTTTGSAKQYF. Here the CDR3 DNA reads TGTGCCAGTAGGCTTACCACTACAGGGTCCGCCAAGCAGTACTTC.

The CDR3 coding sequence is TGTGCCAGCAGAAACTCCAAACCGGGACAGGGGTTCCACGAGCAGTACTTC. Its translation is CASRNSKPGQGFHEQYF. This sequence joins TRBV27 and TRBJ2-7; 10 positions match TRBD1. The CDR3 is 17 amino acids. CDR1 is MNHEY, CDR2 SMNVEV, per germline (reference sequence). V dropped 6 bases and J dropped 5; count of bases not matched to a gene: 16.

The chain links TRBV4-3 to TRBJ2-1; 8 bases fit TRBD2. Looked up from germline, CDR1 is LGHNA and CDR2 is YSLEER. The CDR3 is 15 residues long. V lost 1 base to trimming and J lost 6 bases; unmatched junction nucleotides: 5. The CDR3 DNA reads TGCGCCAGCAGCCAAGGAGGGACTAGGGTCAATGAGCAGTTCTTC. Amino acids: CASSQGGTRVNEQFF.

The chain employs TRBV4-3 and TRBJ2-7, with 9 positions matching TRBD2. The ends lost 1 base at V and 3 bases at J; junction bases unmatched: 10. There are 17 residues in the CDR3. In germline, CDR1 is LGHNA, CDR2 YSLEER. CDR3 sequence: CASSQGPRASGNYEQYF. The DNA for the CDR3 is TGCGCCAGCAGCCAAGGGCCCCGGGCTAGCGGGAACTACGAGCAGTACTTC.

This clone appeared a few times. The V gene is TRBV29-1, the J gene TRBJ1-2; a possible D gene is TRBD1 (6 bases). Trimming removed 3 bases at V and 5 bases at J, with 16 bases between. Per the germline V gene, CDR1 is SQVTM and CDR2 is ANQGSEA. The CDR3 totals 14 residues. The chain's CDR3 is CSVEGARGAYGYTF. CDR3 coding DNA: TGCAGCGTTGAGGGCGCCCGGGGGGCTTATGGCTACACCTTC.

The V call is TRBV7-3, the J call TRBJ1-2, with D hard to call. The CDR3 is made up of 15 amino acids. Trimming left V 2 bases short and J 2 bases short, with 12 bases between. Germline CDR1 and CDR2: SGHTA and FQGTGA. The CDR3 sequence is CASSLGGTSNYGYTF. CDR3 coding DNA: TGTGCCAGCAGCTTAGGCGGCACGTCAAACTATGGCTACACCTTC.

This chain joins TRBV4-3 and TRBJ2-1; 7 bases fit TRBD2. Germline V lookup: CDR1 LGHNA, CDR2 YSLEER. The CDR3 extends over 16 amino acids. The ends lost 4 bases at V and 2 bases at J; junction bases unmatched: 8. In nucleotides, the CDR3 is TGCGCCAGCAGCCGCGTGAGCGGGACCACCTACAATGAGCAGTTCTTC. Translation gives CASSRVSGTTYNEQFF.

This rearrangement joins TRBV7-2 to TRBJ2-7; 7 bases match TRBD1. The CDR3 extends over 14 amino acids. After removal of 1 base from V and 3 bases from J, the junction contained 3 bases not matched to a gene. The V gene's germline CDR1 is SGHTA and CDR2 FQGNSA. CDR3 nucleotides: TGTGCCAGCAGCTTAGTAGGGGACAGCTACGAGCAGTACTTC. Translated, it gives CASSLVGDSYEQYF.